The 12 T cell receptor beta chains below come from one sample, sequenced in a study of kidney transplant recipient with SARS-CoV-2 infection. A single record per CDR3 protein comes from TCRdb applying MiXCR to the reads. The table shows 200,000 to 250,000 distinct CDR3 sequences, with around 26% occurring only once. Here the sequenced sample was a blood sample, taken at baseline and between days 110 and 120 from a kidney transplant recipient. The receptors were gathered from a male patient between 25 and 40 years old who had COVID-19 and was a kidney transplant recipient. The graft donor may have given rise to some T cells.

The chain joins TRBV5-4 to TRBJ1-2; D uncertain. There are 16 residues in the CDR3. Germline V lookup: CDR1 SGHNT, CDR2 YYREEE (reference sequence). V was cut by 7 bases and J by 4 bases, with 23 bases left in between. CDR3 sequence reads: CASCLVVPGRTYGYTF. CDR3 coding DNA: TGTGCCAGCTGCCTCGTCGTACCAGGAAGGACCTATGGCTACACCTTC.

This clonotype was counted at least ten times. This chain joins TRBV5-6 and TRBJ2-7; TRBD1 or TRBD2 may be the D gene (5 bases each). Germline loops: CDR1 SGHDT, CDR2 YYEEEE. The CDR3 length is 13 residues. Trimming shortened V by 4 bases and J by 7 bases, and 15 bases separated the two germline ends. CDR3 sequence (DNA): TGTGCCAGCAGCCCGGGGCAGGCGCCGGAGCAGTACTTC. Encoded protein: CASSPGQAPEQYF.

The chain uses TRBV19 and TRBJ1-2, with TRBD1 identical over 7 bases. Germline V lookup: CDR1 LNHDA, CDR2 SQIVND (reference sequence). With 3 bases clipped from V and 3 bases from J, the junction kept 16 bases outside the gene matches. The CDR3 sequence is 18 residues long. The CDR3 loop is CASSIRSSDRASHYGYTF. For the CDR3, the DNA is TGTGCCAGTAGTATTAGGTCCTCAGACAGGGCCTCTCACTATGGCTACACCTTC.

Only one count was recorded for this clonotype. A read error may account for a junction end that differs from germline. The genes are TRBV20-1 and TRBJ1-1; TRBD1 aligns across 7 bases. This CDR3 is built from 16 residues. Germline V gives CDR1 DFQATT, CDR2 SNEGSKA (reference sequence). CDR3 in amino acids: CSAGDGHRGRWTEAFF. The CDR3 DNA sequence: TGCAGTGCTGGAGATGGCCACAGGGGTAGGTGGACTGAAGCTTTCTTT.

The sample holds many counts of this clonotype. V and J are TRBV7-8 and TRBJ2-1, with D hard to call. The germline V gene has CDR1 SGHVS and CDR2 FQNEAQ. Deletions cut 5 bases from V and 10 bases from J, with 21 bases between. This CDR3 comprises 15 residues. The chain's CDR3 is CASSPQIERLNEQFF. The CDR3 DNA follows: TGTGCCAGCAGCCCCCAGATCGAGAGGTTAAACGAGCAGTTCTTC. Complete variable domain (other parts from reference TRBV7-8 and TRBJ2-1): GAGVSQSPRYKVAKRGQDVALRCDPISGHVSLFWYQQALGQGPEFLTYFQNEAQLDKSGLPSDRFFAERPEGSVSTLKIQRTQQEDSAVYLCASSPQIERLNEQFFGPGTRLTVL.

In regard to this clonotype: A junction end diverges from the germline sequence, so it may reflect a read error. J is TRBJ1-2 and V is TRBV10-1, with D unclear. This CDR3 has 17 residues. CDR1 WNHNN and CDR2 SYGVQD come from the germline V gene (reference sequence). The CDR3, as DNA: TGCGCCAGCAGTCGTGAGGTAAGATCGCGAAAGACCTATGGCCACACCTTC. It yields the protein CASSREVRSRKTYGHTF.

This clonotype showed up just a few times. This may be a read error: a much more frequent sequence differs by one nucleotide. The V gene is TRBV19, the J gene TRBJ1-2, with TRBD1 identical over 7 bases. Germline CDR1 is LNHDA and CDR2 is SQIVND (reference sequence). V lost 11 bases and J lost 2; bases outside the gene matches: 14. CDR3 length: 15 amino acids. CDR3 bases: TGTGCCTGTACGGCAGGGGGAGGTAGAAACTATGGCTACACCTTC. Its translation: CACTAGGGRNYGYTF.

The chain links TRBV24-1 to TRBJ2-5, with D possibly called TRBD1 or TRBD2 (5 bases each). Germline CDR1 reads KGHDR; CDR2 reads SFDVKD. Trimming stripped 0 bases from V and 3 bases from J, with 16 bases between. CDR3 length: 17 residues. CDR3 nucleotide sequence: TGTGCCACCAGTGATTTGGGAGGACCCCTGGGGGAAGAGACCCAGTACTTC. Amino acid sequence: CATSDLGGPLGEETQYF.

Remarks on this clonotype: A much more abundant neighbour one base away suggests this may be a read error. This chain's CDR3 is CASRPRGGRGLARLDTQYF. In nucleotides, the CDR3 is TGTGCCAGCCGACCTAGGGGAGGGAGAGGACTAGCGCGGTTAGATACGCAGTATTTT. The chain joins TRBV12-3 or TRBV12-4 to TRBJ2-3, with 9 bases that match TRBD2. Trimming removed 8 bases from V and 5 bases from J; junction bases left unmatched: 23. The CDR3 totals 19 residues.

Of note for this clonotype: A read error may explain this, as a much larger clone is one base away. The chain carries TRBV5-1 and TRBJ1-4, with D perhaps TRBD1 (5 bases). Deletions cut 6 bases from V and 5 bases from J, with 17 bases between. The CDR3 contains 15 residues. Looked up from germline, CDR1 is SGHRS and CDR2 is YFSETQ. In DNA form, the CDR3 reads TGCGCCAGCAACTCATCCGGGACGGAGAATGAAAAACTGTTTTTT. This sequence encodes CASNSSGTENEKLFF. Full variable domain (outside the CDR3, taken from reference TRBV5-1 and TRBJ1-4): KAGVTQTPRYLIKTRGQQVTLSCSPISGHRSVSWYQQTPGQGLQFLFEYFSETQRNKGNFPGRFSGRQFSNSRSEMNVSTLELGDSALYLCASNSSGTENEKLFFGSGTQLSVL.

This clonotype was recorded at least ten times. The genes are TRBV9 and TRBJ2-1; 11 bases agree with TRBD2. Germline CDR1 and CDR2: SGDLS and YYNGEE. This CDR3 spans 14 amino acids. The trim removed 2 bases at V and 7 bases at J, leaving 2 bases unmatched. The CDR3 sequence is CASSVTSGSNEQFF. The CDR3 DNA sequence: TGTGCCAGCAGCGTTACTAGCGGGAGTAATGAGCAGTTCTTC.

This clonotype was detected many times. J is TRBJ1-1 and V is TRBV25-1, with D perhaps TRBD1 (5 bases). V was pared by 3 bases and J by 1 base, with 12 bases between. Germline values: CDR1 MGHDK, CDR2 SYGVNS. The CDR3 runs to 15 residues. In DNA, the CDR3 is TGTGCCAGCAGTGAGTCAGGGAGGGGGAACACTGAAGCTTTCTTT. It yields the protein CASSESGRGNTEAFF.